This TCR beta chain came from a study of T-cell memory formation after mild COVID-19. Via MiXCR, TCRdb re-called the 5' RACE reads, giving one row per CDR3 protein. Among around 250,000 distinct CDR3 sequences listed, approximately 15% were seen once. Per germline, CDR1 SGHRS and CDR2 YFSETQ. The V end lost 4 bases, the J end lost 0 bases, and 16 bases lay between the germline ends. CDR3 length: 16 amino acids. This clonotype was observed a few times. This clonotype was sampled from an adult woman who had mild COVID-19 (a few samples of this study predate the infection). Cell type and time point are not known. The sequenced sample was PBMCs or a T cell subset sorted from them (not recorded which). The J gene is TRBJ1-1, the V gene TRBV5-1; D gene ambiguous. CDR3 in amino acids: CASSVDRTGMNTEAFF. The CDR3 DNA reads as TGCGCCAGCAGCGTGGACCGGACGGGGATGAACACTGAAGCTTTCTTT.